This T cell receptor beta chain appears in the sequencing data of a study of T cells in Graves' hyperthyroidism and ophthalmopathy. CDR3 length: 16 amino acids. V was pared by 4 bases and J by 0 bases, with 6 bases of the junction left unmatched. Germline assignment: CDR1 SGHTA and CDR2 FQGNSA. There were TCR beta CDR3 regions amplified from RNA transcripts. HTBI primers were used for first-round RT-PCR of the TCR CDR3. MiXCR, applied by TCRdb to the multiplex PCR reads, yields one record per CDR3 protein. The table lists about 300,000 distinct CDR3 sequences, around 16% of them singletons, with roughly 33% in the top ten. Absent ophthalmopathy progression within 18 months defined stable Graves' hyperthyroidism. Patients aged 18 to 65 had newly diagnosed hyperthyroidism lasting under 2 months. Clinical symptoms, serum thyroxine, TRAb, thyroid ultrasound and orbital computed tomography established diagnosis.

In this sample, this clonotype turned up many times. Sequenced input: blood. This TCR was sampled from a man aged 25-45 years with Graves' hyperthyroidism. This rearrangement joins TRBV7-2 to TRBJ2-7, with 10 bases matching TRBD2. The CDR3 DNA reads TGTGCCAGCAGCTCACTAGCGGGATTTCTCTCCTACGAGCAGTACTTC. It encodes CASSSLAGFLSYEQYF.